The source of this T cell receptor (beta chain) is a study of regulatory T cells in long-lasting Graves disease. Time point given: newly diagnosed GD, antithyroid drugs for less than 3 months. Generation of the TCR library employed RNA extracted from PBMCs. Arm-PCR of CDR3 regions and iRepertoire HTBI primers were the basis on which TCR beta libraries were built. TCRdb re-analysed the multiplex PCR reads in MiXCR, keeping a single row per CDR3 protein. The sample lists roughly 520,000 distinct CDR3 sequences; more than 10% were seen once. Trimming left V 5 bases short and J 2 bases short, with 9 bases between. The CDR3 sequence is 13 residues long. Per germline, CDR1 MNHEY and CDR2 SMNVEV (reference sequence). Separately, the same data were catalogued under a study of T cells in Graves' hyperthyroidism and ophthalmopathy.

The sequencing used peripheral blood mononuclear cells (PBMCs), collected at new diagnosis, from a patient treated with antithyroid drugs. The genes are TRBV27 and TRBJ2-5, with D perhaps matching TRBD2 (5 bases). This TCR derives from a woman aged 25-40 years with Graves disease. Written as DNA, the CDR3 is TGTGCCAGCAGTCCGGCGGGTCAAGAGACCCAGTACTTC. This encodes CASSPAGQETQYF.